The present TCR beta chain was sequenced within a study of identical twins. Details on this clonotype: Its specificity is unknown.

Whole-study findings and limits: A lower insertion count was a feature of abundant cord blood beta clonotypes, with no such feature in memory repertoires.

V dropped 8 bases and J dropped 4; count of bases not matched to a gene: 5. Germline V gene lookup returns CDR1 SGHRS and CDR2 YFSETQ. The CDR3 is 14 residues long. TCRdb analysed the 5' RACE reads with MiXCR anew, one entry per CDR3 protein. The sample records some 730,000 distinct CDR3 sequences, 15% to 20% being singletons. The data were also submitted as part of a second study, on T cells expressing NK-cell markers. As that study records: In several experiments, sorting was restricted to alpha-beta TCR T cells by an anti-gamma-delta TCR antibody. Once again these clonotypes came out on top in the CD3+CD56-NKG2C+ fraction of several donors.

The TCR was taken from a woman between 18 and 29 years old in good health. The chain combines TRBV5-1 with TRBJ2-6, with 8 bases lining up with TRBD1. Sequencing was done on a sample of PBMCs. In DNA, the CDR3 is TGCGCCAGTCGACAGGGGTACGGGGCCAACGTCCTGACTTTC. Translated, it gives CASRQGYGANVLTF.